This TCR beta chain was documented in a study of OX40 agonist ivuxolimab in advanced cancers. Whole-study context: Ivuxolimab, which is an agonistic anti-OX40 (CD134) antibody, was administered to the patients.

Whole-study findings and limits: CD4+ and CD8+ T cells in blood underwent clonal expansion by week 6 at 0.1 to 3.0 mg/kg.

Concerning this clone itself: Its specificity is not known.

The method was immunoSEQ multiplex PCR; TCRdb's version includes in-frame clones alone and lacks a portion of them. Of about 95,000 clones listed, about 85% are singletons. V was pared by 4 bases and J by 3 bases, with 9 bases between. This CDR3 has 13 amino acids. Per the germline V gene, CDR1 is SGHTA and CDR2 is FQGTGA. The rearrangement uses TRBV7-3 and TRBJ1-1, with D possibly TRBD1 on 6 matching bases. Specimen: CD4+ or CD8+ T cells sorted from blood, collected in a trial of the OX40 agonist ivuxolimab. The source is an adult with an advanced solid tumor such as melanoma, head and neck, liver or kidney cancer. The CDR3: CASSWTVDTEAFF. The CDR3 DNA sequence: TGTGCCAGCAGCTGGACAGTAGACACTGAAGCTTTCTTT. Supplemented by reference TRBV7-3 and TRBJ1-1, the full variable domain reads GAGVSQTPSNKVTEKGKYVELRCDPISGHTALYWYRQSLGQGPEFLIYFQGTGAADDSGLPNDRFFAVRPEGSVSTLKIQRTERGDSAVYLCASSWTVDTEAFFGQGTRLTVV.